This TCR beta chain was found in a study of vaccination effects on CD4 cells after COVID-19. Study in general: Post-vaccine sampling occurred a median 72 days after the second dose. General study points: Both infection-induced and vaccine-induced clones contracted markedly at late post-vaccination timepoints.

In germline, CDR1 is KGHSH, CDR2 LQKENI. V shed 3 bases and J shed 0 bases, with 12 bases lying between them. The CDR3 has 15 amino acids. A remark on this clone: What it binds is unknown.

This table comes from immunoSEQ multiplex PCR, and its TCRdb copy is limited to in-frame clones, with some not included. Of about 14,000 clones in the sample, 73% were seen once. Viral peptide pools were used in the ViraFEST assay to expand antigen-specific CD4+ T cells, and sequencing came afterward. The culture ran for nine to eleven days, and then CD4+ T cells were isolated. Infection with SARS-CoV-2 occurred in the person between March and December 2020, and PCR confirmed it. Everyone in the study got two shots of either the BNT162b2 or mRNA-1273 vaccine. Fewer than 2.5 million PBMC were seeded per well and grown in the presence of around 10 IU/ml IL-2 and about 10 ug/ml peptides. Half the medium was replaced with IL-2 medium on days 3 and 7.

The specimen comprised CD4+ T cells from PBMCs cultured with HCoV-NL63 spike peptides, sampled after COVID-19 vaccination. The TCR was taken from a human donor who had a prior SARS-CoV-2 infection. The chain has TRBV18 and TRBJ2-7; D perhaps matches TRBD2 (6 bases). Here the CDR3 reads CASSPEGYSSYEQYF. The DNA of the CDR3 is TGTGCCAGCTCACCGGAGGGCTATAGCTCCTACGAGCAGTACTTC.